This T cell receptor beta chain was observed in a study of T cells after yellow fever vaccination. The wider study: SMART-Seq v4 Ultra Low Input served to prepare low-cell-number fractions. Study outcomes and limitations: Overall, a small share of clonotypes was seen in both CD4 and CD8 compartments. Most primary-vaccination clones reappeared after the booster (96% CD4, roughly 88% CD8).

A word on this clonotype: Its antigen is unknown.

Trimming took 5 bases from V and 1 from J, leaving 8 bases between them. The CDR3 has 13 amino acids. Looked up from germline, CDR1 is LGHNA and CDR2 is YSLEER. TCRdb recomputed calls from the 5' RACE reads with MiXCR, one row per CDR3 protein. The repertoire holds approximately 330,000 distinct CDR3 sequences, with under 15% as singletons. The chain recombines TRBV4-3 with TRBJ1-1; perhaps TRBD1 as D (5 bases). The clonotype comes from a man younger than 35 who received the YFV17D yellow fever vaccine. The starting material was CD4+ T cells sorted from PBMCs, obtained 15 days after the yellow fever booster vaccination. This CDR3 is CASSSGRNTEAFF. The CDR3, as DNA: TGCGCCAGCAGCTCGGGACGGAACACTGAAGCTTTCTTT.